One and the same sample provided the 21 T cell receptor beta chains below, sequenced in a study of T cells after yellow fever vaccination. MiXCR was run by TCRdb on the 5' RACE reads, yielding one entry per CDR3 protein. The sample includes more than 300,000 distinct CDR3 sequences, roughly 10% of them seen just once. Sample: CD4+ T cells sorted from PBMCs, taken 45 days after the yellow fever booster vaccination. The source of these receptors is a young man who received the YFV17D yellow fever vaccine.

This sequence joins TRBV7-3 and TRBJ2-1; TRBD2 agrees at 10 bases. The CDR3 consists of 15 residues. Per the germline V gene, CDR1 is SGHTA and CDR2 is FQGTGA. Losses at the gene ends were 5 bases for V and 4 bases for J; bases not matched to a gene: 5. CDR3 in DNA: TGTGCCAGCAGCGCCACTAGCGGGGAGTACAATGAGCAGTTCTTC. Protein product: CASSATSGEYNEQFF.

The chain has TRBV6-5 and TRBJ1-5; no clear D gene. The V end was cut by 6 bases, the J end by 7 bases, with 13 bases between. CDR1 and CDR2 from the germline V gene are MNHEY and SVGAGI. This CDR3 is 13 amino acids long. This chain's CDR3 is CASRPTVEQPQHF. DNA of the CDR3: TGTGCCAGCAGACCCACAGTGGAACAGCCCCAGCATTTT.

This clonotype was picked up many times. The chain links TRBV4-3 to TRBJ2-7; D is possibly TRBD2 (5 bases). Germline V gene data show CDR1 as LGHNA and CDR2 as YSLEER. V gave up 1 base and J gave up 0 bases, with 7 bases separating them. The CDR3 spans 14 residues. The CDR3 bases are TGCGCCAGCAGCCAAGGAGGGCTCTCCTACGAGCAGTACTTC. Protein: CASSQGGLSYEQYF.

This clonotype was seen a few times. The J gene is TRBJ1-2, the V gene TRBV7-2, with 10 bases lining up with TRBD1. The germline V gene encodes CDR1 SGHTA and CDR2 FQGNSA. With V trimmed by 5 bases and J by 7 bases, 7 bases remained unmatched. The CDR3 runs to 14 residues. The CDR3 nucleotides are TGTGCCAGCAGCACACGACAGGGGGCACCTGGCTACACCTTC. Translating it yields CASSTRQGAPGYTF.

This clonotype appeared a few times. The chain couples TRBV6-1 to TRBJ1-6; weak D call: TRBD1 (6 bases). V was clipped by 4 bases and J by 6 bases, with 13 bases between them. Germline CDR1 reads MNHNS; CDR2 reads SASEGT. This CDR3 contains 15 residues. The CDR3, as DNA: TGTGCCAGCAGTGTTCAACGAGGGGGTAATTCACCCCTCCACTTT. Encoded protein: CASSVQRGGNSPLHF.

The chain has TRBV20-1 and TRBJ2-1; D is perhaps TRBD1 (6 bases). Germline CDR1 is DFQATT and CDR2 is SNEGSKA (reference sequence). The CDR3 is made up of 14 amino acids. V was pared by 6 bases and J by 4 bases, with 16 bases between. The CDR3: CSAGTRVRYNEQFF. The CDR3 coding sequence is TGCAGTGCAGGGACACGAGTACGTTACAATGAGCAGTTCTTC.

This clonotype was picked up a small number of times. This chain uses TRBV14 with TRBJ2-1; no reliable D call. CDR3 length: 13 amino acids. The germline gives CDR1 SGHDN, CDR2 FVKESK. Trimming took 4 bases from V and 4 from J, leaving 8 bases between them. CDR3 bases: TGTGCCAGCAGCCGAGCACAGTACAATGAGCAGTTCTTC. This encodes CASSRAQYNEQFF.

This clonotype was counted only a few times. The J gene is TRBJ2-3, the V gene TRBV7-2; D gene ambiguous. The V gene lost 7 bases and the J gene lost 4 bases, with 15 bases spanning the gap. Looked up from germline, CDR1 is SGHTA and CDR2 is FQGNSA. This CDR3 has 14 residues. The CDR3 nucleotides are TGTGCCAGCACTTGGTCTTACGCGGCAGATACGCAGTATTTT. Residues: CASTWSYAADTQYF.

This clonotype was found a few times. J is TRBJ2-1 and V is TRBV3-2. TRBV3-2 is shown as a pseudogene. The CDR3 is 11 amino acids. CDR3 DNA sequence: TGTGCCAGCAGCCATTCCAATGAGCAGTTCTTC. This translates into CASSHSNEQFF.

The chain carries TRBV5-1 and TRBJ2-5; 11 nucleotides align to TRBD2. With 0 bases clipped from V and 2 bases from J, the junction kept 6 bases outside the gene matches. Per the germline V gene, CDR1 is SGHRS and CDR2 is YFSETQ. The CDR3 runs to 17 residues. CDR3 region: CASSLGTSGGRQETQYF. CDR3 nucleotide sequence: TGCGCCAGCAGCTTGGGTACTAGCGGGGGTAGACAAGAGACCCAGTACTTC.

This clonotype was seen more than once but under ten times. This chain connects TRBV12-3 or TRBV12-4 to TRBJ1-2; D gene unclear. The CDR3 has 12 residues. Trimming removed 3 bases from V and 7 bases from J, with 9 bases in between. CDR3 DNA sequence: TGTGCCAGCAGTTTTGCTGGGTTTGGCTACACCTTC. Translating it yields CASSFAGFGYTF.

This clonotype was seen more than once but under ten times. V gene TRBV5-1 combines with J gene TRBJ2-3; TRBD1 is a possible D gene (6 bases). Looked up from germline, CDR1 is SGHRS and CDR2 is YFSETQ. The germline V and J ends were trimmed by 1 base and 6 bases, with 15 bases remaining between them. The CDR3 is 15 residues long. The CDR3 DNA follows: TGCGCCAGCAGCTTGATCGGGACCAGGGGCGATACGCAGTATTTT. Translated, it gives CASSLIGTRGDTQYF. The full variable domain, completed using reference TRBV5-1 and TRBJ2-3, is KAGVTQTPRYLIKTRGQQVTLSCSPISGHRSVSWYQQTPGQGLQFLFEYFSETQRNKGNFPGRFSGRQFSNSRSEMNVSTLELGDSALYLCASSLIGTRGDTQYFGPGTRLTVL.

The rearrangement links TRBV7-2 to TRBJ1-5; D gene uncertain. From germline, CDR1 is SGHTA and CDR2 FQGNSA. The V and J ends lost 5 bases and 7 bases respectively, with 18 bases between them. CDR3 size: 15 residues. CDR3 sequence: CASSRLGGIKQPQHF. Here the CDR3 DNA reads TGTGCCAGCAGCCGACTAGGAGGGATCAAACAGCCCCAGCATTTT. Drawing the rest from reference TRBV7-2 and TRBJ1-5, the complete variable domain is GAGVSQSPSNKVTEKGKDVELRCDPISGHTALYWYRQSLGQGLEFLIYFQGNSAPDKSGLPSDRFSAERTGGSVSTLTIQRTQQEDSAVYLCASSRLGGIKQPQHFGDGTRLSIL.

This clonotype was detected a few times. This sequence joins TRBV9 and TRBJ1-6, with D possibly being TRBD1 (5 bases). The CDR3 spans 13 residues. Trimming removed 2 bases at V and 5 bases at J, with 5 bases between. Germline V gene lookup returns CDR1 SGDLS and CDR2 YYNGEE. The CDR3 spells CASSVTDNSPLHF. DNA for the CDR3: TGTGCCAGCAGCGTGACAGATAATTCACCCCTCCACTTT.

The V call is TRBV7-2, the J call TRBJ2-6, with TRBD2 as a possible D gene (7 bases). In germline, CDR1 is SGHTA, CDR2 FQGNSA. V lost 7 bases and J lost 6, with 16 bases in between. The CDR3 runs to 15 residues. CDR3 region: CASTNRGAEANVLTF. The CDR3 DNA reads as TGTGCCAGCACCAACCGGGGGGCTGAGGCCAACGTCCTGACTTTC.

The V gene is TRBV5-1, the J gene TRBJ2-1, with D possibly matching TRBD2 (5 bases). Looked up from germline, CDR1 is SGHRS and CDR2 is YFSETQ. The CDR3 contains 13 residues. V was clipped by 4 bases and J by 3 bases, with 8 bases between them. CDR3 nucleotides: TGCGCCAGCAGCCCCGGGATCTACAATGAGCAGTTCTTC. This sequence encodes CASSPGIYNEQFF.

The V call is TRBV7-6, the J call TRBJ2-6; 8 bases align to TRBD1. CDR3 length: 17 residues. Germline CDR1 and CDR2: SGHVS and FNYEAQ. With 5 bases clipped from V and 4 bases from J, the junction kept 10 bases outside the gene matches. The CDR3 here is CASSPTGALGGANVLTF. For the CDR3, the DNA is TGTGCCAGCAGCCCGACAGGGGCCCTGGGGGGGGCCAACGTCCTGACTTTC. Using reference TRBV7-6 and TRBJ2-6 for the parts outside the CDR3, the full variable domain is GAGVSQSPRYKVTKRGQDVALRCDPISGHVSLYWYRQALGQGPEFLTYFNYEAQQDKSGLPNDRFSAERPEGSISTLTIQRTEQRDSAMYRCASSPTGALGGANVLTFGAGSRLTVL.

This clonotype was detected many times. The chain joins TRBV12-3 or TRBV12-4 to TRBJ2-3; TRBD2 matches at 7 bases. With 2 bases clipped from V and 0 bases from J, the junction kept 2 bases outside the gene matches. The CDR3 sequence is 15 residues long. CDR3 region: CASSLRAGSTDTQYF. The CDR3 nucleotides read TGTGCCAGCAGTTTAAGAGCGGGGAGCACAGATACGCAGTATTTT.

This clonotype has only a few counts. The chain couples TRBV5-6 to TRBJ2-1; D is perhaps TRBD2 (5 bases). CDR1 is SGHDT and CDR2 is YYEEEE in the germline V gene. This CDR3 comprises 21 residues. Trimming stripped 0 bases from V and 0 bases from J, with 25 bases between. For the CDR3, the DNA is TGTGCCAGCAGCTTGGCTCGGGGTGCTATCGGTAGACGGAGCTCCTACAATGAGCAGTTCTTC. This codes for CASSLARGAIGRRSSYNEQFF.

This rearrangement joins TRBV29-1 to TRBJ2-7; possible D gene TRBD2, 5 bases. Trimming removed 1 base from V and 0 bases from J, with 10 bases in between. From germline, CDR1 is SQVTM and CDR2 ANQGSEA. The CDR3 contains 14 residues. This CDR3 reads CSVEGTRSSYEQYF. The CDR3 nucleotides are TGCAGCGTTGAAGGGACTCGCAGCTCCTACGAGCAGTACTTC.

J is TRBJ2-3 and V is TRBV5-4, with D tentatively TRBD1 or TRBD2 (6 bases each). The CDR3 loop spans 16 amino acids. Deletions cut 2 bases from V and 2 bases from J, with 15 bases between. Germline CDR1 reads SGHNT; CDR2 reads YYREEE (reference sequence). This chain's CDR3 is CASSFPGGEITDTQYF. The CDR3 bases are TGTGCCAGCAGCTTCCCCGGGGGCGAAATCACAGATACGCAGTATTTT. Looking up the rest from reference TRBV5-4 and TRBJ2-3 gives the full variable domain: ETGVTQSPTHLIKTRGQQVTLRCSSQSGHNTVSWYQQALGQGPQFIFQYYREEENGRGNFPPRFSGLQFPNYSSELNVNALELDDSALYLCASSFPGGEITDTQYFGPGTRLTVL.